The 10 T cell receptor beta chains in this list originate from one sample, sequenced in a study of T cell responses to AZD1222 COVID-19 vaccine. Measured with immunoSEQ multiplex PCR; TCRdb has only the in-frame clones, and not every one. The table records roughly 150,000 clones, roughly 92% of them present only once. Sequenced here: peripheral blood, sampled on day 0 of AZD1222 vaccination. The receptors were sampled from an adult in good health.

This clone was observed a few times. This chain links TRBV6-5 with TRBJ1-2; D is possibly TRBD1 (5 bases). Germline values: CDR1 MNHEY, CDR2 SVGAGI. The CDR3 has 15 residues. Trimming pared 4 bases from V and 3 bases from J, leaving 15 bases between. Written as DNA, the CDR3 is TGTGCCAGCAGTTCCCCTGCGGGGCGCGACTATGGCTACACCTTC. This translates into CASSSPAGRDYGYTF.

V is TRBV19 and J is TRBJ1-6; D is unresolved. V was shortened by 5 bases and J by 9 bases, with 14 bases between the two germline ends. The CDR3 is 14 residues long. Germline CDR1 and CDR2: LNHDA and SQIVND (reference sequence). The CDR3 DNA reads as TGTGCCAGTAGTCCCGTTGGGGTAGTTTCACCCCTCCACTTT. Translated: CASSPVGVVSPLHF.

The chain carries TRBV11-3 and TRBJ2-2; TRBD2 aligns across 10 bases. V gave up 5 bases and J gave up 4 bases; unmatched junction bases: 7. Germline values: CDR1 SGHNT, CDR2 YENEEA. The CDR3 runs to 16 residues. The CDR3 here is CASSPSGGASTGELFF. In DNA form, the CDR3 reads TGTGCCAGCAGCCCGAGCGGGGGGGCGTCCACCGGGGAGCTGTTTTTT.

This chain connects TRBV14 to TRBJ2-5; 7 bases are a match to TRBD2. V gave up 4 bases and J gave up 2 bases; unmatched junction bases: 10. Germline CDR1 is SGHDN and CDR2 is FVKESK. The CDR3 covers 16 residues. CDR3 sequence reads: CASSRLGRGLQETQYF. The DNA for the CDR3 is TGTGCCAGCAGCCGTTTAGGGAGGGGCTTACAAGAGACCCAGTACTTC. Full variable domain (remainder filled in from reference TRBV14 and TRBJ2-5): EAGVTQFPSHSVIEKGQTVTLRCDPISGHDNLYWYRRVMGKEIKFLLHFVKESKQDESGMPNNRFLAERTGGTYSTLKVQPAELEDSGVYFCASSRLGRGLQETQYFGPGTRLLVL.

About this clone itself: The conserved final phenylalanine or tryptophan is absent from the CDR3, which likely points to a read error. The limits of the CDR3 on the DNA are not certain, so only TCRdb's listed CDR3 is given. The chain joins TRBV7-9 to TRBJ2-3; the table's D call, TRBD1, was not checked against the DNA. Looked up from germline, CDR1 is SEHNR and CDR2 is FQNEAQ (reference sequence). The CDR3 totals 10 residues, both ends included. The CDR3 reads CASSSAGTFL.

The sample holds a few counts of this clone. The CDR3 DNA follows: TGTGCCAGCTCACAACCCGGGACTAGCGGATACAATGAGCAGTTCTTC. Translated: CASSQPGTSGYNEQFF. The rearrangement uses TRBV18 and TRBJ2-1; TRBD2 matches 11 bases. Trimming cost V 4 bases and J 4 bases; bases outside gene matches: 6. Germline values: CDR1 KGHSH, CDR2 LQKENI. The CDR3 consists of 16 residues.

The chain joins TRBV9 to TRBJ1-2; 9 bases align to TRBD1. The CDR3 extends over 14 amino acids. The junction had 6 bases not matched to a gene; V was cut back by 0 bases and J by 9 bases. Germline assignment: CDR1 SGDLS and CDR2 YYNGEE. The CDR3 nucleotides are TGTGCCAGCAGCGTAGACGTGACAGGGGGAAGCTACACCTTC. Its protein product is CASSVDVTGGSYTF.

CDR3 protein: CASSFQRGVYNEQFF. CDR3 bases: TGTGCCAGCAGCTTCCAGCGGGGAGTATACAATGAGCAGTTCTTC. The V gene is TRBV7-3, the J gene TRBJ2-1; 7 bases match TRBD2. V shed 3 bases and J 4 bases; nucleotides not matched to a gene: 6. The CDR3 is 15 amino acids. Germline CDR1 SGHTA, CDR2 FQGTGA.

The CDR3 reads CATSDEVSETQYF. The CDR3 region has the DNA TGTGCCACCAGTGACGAAGTCAGCGAGACCCAGTACTTC. The chain combines TRBV24-1 with TRBJ2-5; D gene ambiguous. With 4 bases removed from V and 5 bases from J, the gap between germline ends came to 10 bases. CDR1 and CDR2 (germline): KGHDR, SFDVKD. This CDR3 is built from 13 residues.

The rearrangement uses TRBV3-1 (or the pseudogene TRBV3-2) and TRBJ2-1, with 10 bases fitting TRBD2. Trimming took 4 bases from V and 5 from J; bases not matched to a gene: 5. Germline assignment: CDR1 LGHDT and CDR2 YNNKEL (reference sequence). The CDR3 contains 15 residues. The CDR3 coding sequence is TGTGCCAGCAGCCTCTGGACTAGCGGCAACAATGAGCAGTTCTTC. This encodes CASSLWTSGNNEQFF.